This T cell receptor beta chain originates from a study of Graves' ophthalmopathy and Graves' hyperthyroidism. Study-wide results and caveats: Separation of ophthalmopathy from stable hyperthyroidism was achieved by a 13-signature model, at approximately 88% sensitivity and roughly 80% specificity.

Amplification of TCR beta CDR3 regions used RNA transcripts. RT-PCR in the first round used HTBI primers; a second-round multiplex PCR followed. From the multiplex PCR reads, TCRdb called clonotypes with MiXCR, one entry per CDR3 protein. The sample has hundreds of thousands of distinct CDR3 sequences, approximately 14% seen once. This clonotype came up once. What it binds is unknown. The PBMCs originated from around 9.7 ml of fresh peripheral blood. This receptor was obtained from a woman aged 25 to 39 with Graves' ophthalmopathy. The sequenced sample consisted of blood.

In nucleotides, the CDR3 is TGTGCCAGCAGTTCTCGGGTGGTCGGGGAAGCTTTCTTT. Translation: CASSSRVVGEAFF. This chain connects TRBV6-2 or TRBV6-3 to TRBJ1-1; the D is unclear. From germline, CDR1 is MNHEY and CDR2 SVGEGT. V lost 4 bases and J lost 8, with 14 bases in between. CDR3 length: 13 amino acids.